This T cell receptor (beta chain) appears in the sequencing data of a study of OX40 agonist ivuxolimab in advanced cancers. A history of autoimmune disease or systemic immunosuppression excluded patients. Measured with immunoSEQ multiplex PCR; TCRdb has only the in-frame clones, and not every one. The sample includes about 80,000 clones, 88% seen only once; the top ten take 0.45% to 0.55%. Findings and caveats of the study: CD4+ T cells averaged fewer expanded clones than CD8+ T cells.

With regard to this clone: The antigen is undetermined. Other DNA variants within this sample encode the same CDR3.

The sample in question was CD4+ or CD8+ T cells sorted from blood, obtained in a trial of the OX40 agonist ivuxolimab. The sequence came from an adult with an advanced solid tumor such as melanoma, head and neck, liver or kidney cancer.

As DNA, the CDR3 is TGTGCCAGCTCACCAGGAAGCCAAGAGACCCAGTACTTC. Its translation is CASSPGSQETQYF. The chain employs TRBV18 and TRBJ2-5; D gene unclear. In germline, CDR1 is KGHSH, CDR2 LQKENI. Trimming removed 2 bases from V and 1 base from J, with 5 bases in between. The CDR3 totals 13 residues.